Detailed here is one T cell receptor beta chain. Its target is not known. The data originate from a study of cytomegalovirus exposure and HLA in healthy donors. Points from the study as a whole: Reports described diagnosis of cytomegalovirus status by the classifier as highly specific and sensitive.

Profiling relied on immunoSEQ multiplex PCR, and the TCRdb table lists in-frame clones only, not all of them. The table lists 60,000 to 85,000 clones, 90% to 95% of them singletons. The germline V gene encodes CDR1 MDHEN and CDR2 SYDVKM. V lost 5 bases and J lost 9, with 20 bases in between. The CDR3 runs to 14 residues. V usage is TRBV28 and J usage is TRBJ2-7, with a weak D call TRBD2 (7 bases). This clonotype was obtained from a man younger than 35 in good health and CMV-seropositive. Sequenced material: PBMCs. CDR3 nucleotide sequence: TGTGCCAGCAGTAGCCGGAGGGGGGGTGATAGGCAGTACTTC. Protein: CASSSRRGGDRQYF. Complete variable domain (other parts from reference TRBV28 and TRBJ2-7): DVKVTQSSRYLVKRTGEKVFLECVQDMDHENMFWYRQDPGLGLRLIYFSYDVKMKEKGDIPEGYSVSREKKERFSLILESASTNQTSMYLCASSSRRGGDRQYFGPGTRLTVT.